This paragraph covers one T cell receptor (beta chain) sequence. The antigen this receptor binds is unknown. The record has no base qualities; no much larger clone is one base away. The data stem from a study of T cell responses to AZD1222 COVID-19 vaccine (dated by TCRdb to 2020 to 2022). With respect to the entire study: TCR sequencing covered more than 230 trial participants: roughly 200 given two doses of AZD1222 and about 26 given two doses of MenACWY control vaccine. Trial participants were enrolled into age subgroups of 18-55, 56-69 and 70-plus years, which contained roughly 140, 27 and 60 TCR-sequenced participants, respectively.

The CDR3 goes from the cysteine to the phenylalanine over 14 residues. Only the CDR3 portion is preserved as DNA: 42 bases, with reading frame beginning at the first base. Taken from the germline V gene, the CDR1 and CDR2 loops are LGHNA and YSLEER. Trimming takes 0 bases from V and 4 bases from J, and the germline ends sit 7 bases apart. The investigation overall reported the following: In the small 56-69-year group, the increase in depth fell short of significance, most likely because of low power. Most participants were white British and females outnumbered males, and the authors suggested that clonal diversity may have been underestimated. Because no samples from the day 14 peak response were available, repertoires could be characterized only after the peak T cell response. The whole spike protein was spanned by vaccine-associated CD4 TCRs, and dominant responses were seen in regions 160-218 and 743-854. Nearly half of unique spike-specific TCRs reportedly recognized epitopes outside regions mutated in the B.1.351 and B.1.1.7 variants. After two AZD1222 doses, both the breadth and the depth of spike-specific TCRs were significantly higher than at day 0 and than in MenACWY recipients. Only a handful of AZD1222 recipients were SARS-CoV-2 seropositive at baseline, limiting conclusions about previously exposed vaccinees.

The time point label, as the study defines it: about 28 days (+/-7) after the second vaccine dose. AZD1222 recipients given second doses at about 4 weeks or at about 12 weeks were pooled, since spike-specific TCR depth and breadth were not found to differ between the two schedules. Vaccinee samples were obtained from the UK trials COV001 and COV002, which included a single-blind randomized controlled phase 2/3 trial of AZD1222 (ChAdOx1 nCoV-19) in healthy adults. For TCRbeta chain sequencing, PBMC samples from trial participants were taken at day 0 and at day 28 after the second dose. The CDR3 regions of human TCRbeta chains were subjected to immunosequencing. Turning to the authors' computational methods: TCRs in the repertoires were matched against a reference library of SARS-CoV-2-specific TCRs that had been generated with the MIRA antigen-specificity platform. Breadth meant the fraction of unique TCRs that were SARS-CoV-2-associated, whereas depth meant the fraction of total T cells that were SARS-CoV-2-associated. Using the MIRA data, every spike-specific TCR was mapped to the spike region that the TCR reacted to and assigned to either a CD4 or a CD8 class. Log10-transformed breadth and depth values were compared by one-way ANOVA with Sidak's multiple comparisons tests. Not all clones reach the TCRdb copy of this immuneACCESS table, which keeps in-frame sequences only. Checked studies attribute under half of the gap to unresolved V genes and leave the rest unexplained. Clone size and V and J calls were adopted from that table, with D and trimming inferred from the DNA. This sample comprises roughly 70,000 clones, roughly 85% of them detected only once. The top ten constitute 5.5% to 7% of the sample.

The clonotype was recovered from an adult who received the AZD1222 COVID-19 vaccine. The sequence links TRBV4-3 to TRBJ1-5; no D segment can be confidently identified. The sequencing here drew on peripheral blood, taken 28 days after the second AZD1222 dose. The CDR3 is CASSQDGGNQPQHF. The nucleotide sequence reads TGCGCCAGCAGCCAAGACGGCGGGAATCAGCCCCAGCATTTT.